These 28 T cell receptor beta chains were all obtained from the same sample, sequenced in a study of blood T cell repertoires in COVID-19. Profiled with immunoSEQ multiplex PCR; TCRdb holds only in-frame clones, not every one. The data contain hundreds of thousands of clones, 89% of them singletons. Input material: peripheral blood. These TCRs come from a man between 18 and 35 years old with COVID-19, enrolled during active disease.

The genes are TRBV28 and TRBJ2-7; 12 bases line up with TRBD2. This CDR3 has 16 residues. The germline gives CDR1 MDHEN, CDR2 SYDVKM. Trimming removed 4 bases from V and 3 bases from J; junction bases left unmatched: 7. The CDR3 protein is CASSSRLAGVLYEQYF. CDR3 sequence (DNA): TGTGCCAGCAGTTCGCGACTAGCGGGAGTGCTCTACGAGCAGTACTTC. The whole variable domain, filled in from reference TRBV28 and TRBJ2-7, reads DVKVTQSSRYLVKRTGEKVFLECVQDMDHENMFWYRQDPGLGLRLIYFSYDVKMKEKGDIPEGYSVSREKKERFSLILESASTNQTSMYLCASSSRLAGVLYEQYFGPGTRLTVT.

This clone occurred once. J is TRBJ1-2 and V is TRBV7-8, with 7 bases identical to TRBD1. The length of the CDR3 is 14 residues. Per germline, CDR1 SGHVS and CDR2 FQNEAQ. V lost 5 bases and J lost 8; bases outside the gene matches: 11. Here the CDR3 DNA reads TGTGCCAGCAGCCTACAGGGGCGGGCGTTGGGCTACACCTTC. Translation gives CASSLQGRALGYTF. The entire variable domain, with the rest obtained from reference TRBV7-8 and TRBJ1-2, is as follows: GAGVSQSPRYKVAKRGQDVALRCDPISGHVSLFWYQQALGQGPEFLTYFQNEAQLDKSGLPSDRFFAERPEGSVSTLKIQRTQQEDSAVYLCASSLQGRALGYTFGSGTRLTVV.

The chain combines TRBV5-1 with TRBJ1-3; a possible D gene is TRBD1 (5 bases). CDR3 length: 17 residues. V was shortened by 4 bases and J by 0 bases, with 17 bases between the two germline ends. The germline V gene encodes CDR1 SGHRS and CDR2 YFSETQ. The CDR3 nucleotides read TGCGCCAGCAGCCCGGGACTTAGGGGCAACTCTGGAAACACCATATATTTT. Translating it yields CASSPGLRGNSGNTIYF.

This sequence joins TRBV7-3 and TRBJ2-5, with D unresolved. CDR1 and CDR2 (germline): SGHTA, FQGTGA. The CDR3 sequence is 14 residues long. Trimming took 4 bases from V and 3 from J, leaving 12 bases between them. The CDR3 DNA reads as TGTGCCAGCAGCTCCCACGTGACAAAAGAGACCCAGTACTTC. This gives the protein CASSSHVTKETQYF.

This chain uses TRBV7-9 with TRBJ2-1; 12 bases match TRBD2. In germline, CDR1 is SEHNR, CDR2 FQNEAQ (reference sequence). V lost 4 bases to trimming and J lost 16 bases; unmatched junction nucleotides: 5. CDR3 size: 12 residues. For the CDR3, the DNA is TGTGCCAGCAGCTCGACTAGCGGGAGTGGTTTCTTC. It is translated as CASSSTSGSGFF.

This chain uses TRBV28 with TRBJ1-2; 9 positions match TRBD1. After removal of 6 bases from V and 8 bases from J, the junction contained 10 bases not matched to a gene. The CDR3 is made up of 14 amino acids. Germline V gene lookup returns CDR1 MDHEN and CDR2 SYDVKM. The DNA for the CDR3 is TGTGCCAGCAGCGACCCCGGGACAGGGTTGGGCTACACCTTC. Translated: CASSDPGTGLGYTF.

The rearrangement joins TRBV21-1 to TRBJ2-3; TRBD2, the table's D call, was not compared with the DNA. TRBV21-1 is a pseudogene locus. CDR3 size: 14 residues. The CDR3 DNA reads TGTGCCAGCAGCAACAGGGAGGAGACAGATACGCAGTATTTT. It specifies CASSNREETDTQYF.

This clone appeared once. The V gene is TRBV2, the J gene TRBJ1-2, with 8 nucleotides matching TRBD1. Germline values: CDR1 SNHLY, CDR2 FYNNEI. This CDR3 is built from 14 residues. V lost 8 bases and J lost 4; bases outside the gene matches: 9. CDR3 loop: CASAQGVFGYGYTF. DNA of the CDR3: TGTGCCAGCGCACAGGGGGTATTTGGCTATGGCTACACCTTC. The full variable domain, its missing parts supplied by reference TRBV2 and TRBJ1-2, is EPEVTQTPSHQVTQMGQEVILRCVPISNHLYFYWYRQILGQKVEFLVSFYNNEISEKSEIFDDQFSVERPDGSNFTLKIRSTKLEDSAMYFCASAQGVFGYGYTFGSGTRLTVV.

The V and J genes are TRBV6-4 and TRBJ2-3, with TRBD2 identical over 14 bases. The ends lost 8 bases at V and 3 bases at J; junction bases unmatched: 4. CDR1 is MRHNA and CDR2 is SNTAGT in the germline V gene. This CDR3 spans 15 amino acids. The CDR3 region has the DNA TGTGCCAGCTTCGGACTAGCGGGGGGAACAGATACGCAGTATTTT. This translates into CASFGLAGGTDTQYF.

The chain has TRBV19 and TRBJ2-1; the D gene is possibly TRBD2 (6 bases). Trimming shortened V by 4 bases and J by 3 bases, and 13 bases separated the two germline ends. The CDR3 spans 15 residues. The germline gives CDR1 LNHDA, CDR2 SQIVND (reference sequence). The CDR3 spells CASSTDGSLYNEQFF. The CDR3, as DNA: TGTGCCAGTAGTACGGACGGGAGCCTCTACAATGAGCAGTTCTTC.

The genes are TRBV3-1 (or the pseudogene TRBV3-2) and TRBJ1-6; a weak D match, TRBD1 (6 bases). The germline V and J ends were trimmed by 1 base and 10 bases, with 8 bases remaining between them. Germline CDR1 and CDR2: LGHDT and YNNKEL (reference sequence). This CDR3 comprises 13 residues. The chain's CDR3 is CASSQGGGSPLHF. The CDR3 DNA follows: TGTGCCAGCAGCCAAGGGGGGGGCTCACCCCTCCACTTT.

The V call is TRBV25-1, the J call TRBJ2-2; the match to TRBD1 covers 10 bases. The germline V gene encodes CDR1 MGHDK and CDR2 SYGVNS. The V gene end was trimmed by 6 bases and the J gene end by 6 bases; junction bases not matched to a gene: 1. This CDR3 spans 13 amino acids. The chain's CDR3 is CASRGTGAGELFF. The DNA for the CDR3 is TGTGCCAGCAGGGGGACAGGGGCCGGGGAGCTGTTTTTT. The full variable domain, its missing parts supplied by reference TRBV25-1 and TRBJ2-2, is EADIYQTPRYLVIGTGKKITLECSQTMGHDKMYWYQQDPGMELHLIHYSYGVNSTEKGDLSSESTVSRIRTEHFPLTLESARPSHTSQYLCASRGTGAGELFFGEGSRLTVL.

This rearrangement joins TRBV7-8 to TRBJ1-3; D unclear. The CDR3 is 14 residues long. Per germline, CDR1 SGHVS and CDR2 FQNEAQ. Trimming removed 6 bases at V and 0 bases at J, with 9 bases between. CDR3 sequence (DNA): TGTGCCAGCAGTCTGACACGCTCTGGAAACACCATATATTTT. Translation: CASSLTRSGNTIYF.

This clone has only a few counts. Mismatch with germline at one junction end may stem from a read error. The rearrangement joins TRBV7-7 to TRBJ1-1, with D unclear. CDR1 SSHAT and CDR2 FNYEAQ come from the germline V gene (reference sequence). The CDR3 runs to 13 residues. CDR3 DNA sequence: TGTGCTAGCAGCTACGCGGTGAACACTGAAGCTTTCTTT. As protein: CASSYAVNTEAFF.

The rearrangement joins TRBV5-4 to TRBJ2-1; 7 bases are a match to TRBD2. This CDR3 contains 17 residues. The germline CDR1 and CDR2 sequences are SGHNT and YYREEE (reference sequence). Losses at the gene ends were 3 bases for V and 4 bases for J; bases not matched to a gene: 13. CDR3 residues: CASSSVGLAVSYNEQFF. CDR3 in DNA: TGTGCCAGCAGCTCGGTCGGTCTAGCGGTATCTTACAATGAGCAGTTCTTC.

The CDR3 sequence is CASSPSAGRDTQYF. The CDR3 DNA is TGTGCCAGCTCACCATCCGCAGGGCGAGATACGCAGTATTTT. This sequence joins TRBV18 and TRBJ2-3, with D possibly being TRBD1 (5 bases). The CDR3 runs 14 residues. Germline V gene data show CDR1 as KGHSH and CDR2 as LQKENI. With 2 bases removed from V and 5 bases from J, the gap between germline ends came to 11 bases.

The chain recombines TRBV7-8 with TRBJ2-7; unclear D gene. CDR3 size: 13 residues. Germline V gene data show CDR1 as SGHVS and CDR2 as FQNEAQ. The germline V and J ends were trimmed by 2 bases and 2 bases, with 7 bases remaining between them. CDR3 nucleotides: TGTGCCAGCAGCTTATACAGAACCTACGAGCAGTACTTC. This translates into CASSLYRTYEQYF. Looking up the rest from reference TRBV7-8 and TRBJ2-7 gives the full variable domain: GAGVSQSPRYKVAKRGQDVALRCDPISGHVSLFWYQQALGQGPEFLTYFQNEAQLDKSGLPSDRFFAERPEGSVSTLKIQRTQQEDSAVYLCASSLYRTYEQYFGPGTRLTVT.

The CDR3 bases are TGTGCCAGCTCAGCTCGACAGGGAACGGAGACCCAGTACTTC. Amino acids: CASSARQGTETQYF. The V call is TRBV18, the J call TRBJ2-5; 7 positions agree with TRBD1. Trimming took 5 bases from V and 5 from J; bases not matched to a gene: 8. This CDR3 contains 14 residues. CDR1 KGHSH and CDR2 LQKENI come from the germline V gene.

The chain's CDR3 is CASSLGTGGRDTEAFF. The CDR3 nucleotides are TGCGCCAGCAGCCTCGGGACAGGGGGCCGGGACACTGAAGCTTTCTTT. This rearrangement joins TRBV4-1 to TRBJ1-1; 12 bases agree with TRBD1. This CDR3 is built from 16 residues. V was clipped by 4 bases and J by 3 bases; unmatched bases: 6. CDR1 MGHRA and CDR2 YSYEKL come from the germline V gene.

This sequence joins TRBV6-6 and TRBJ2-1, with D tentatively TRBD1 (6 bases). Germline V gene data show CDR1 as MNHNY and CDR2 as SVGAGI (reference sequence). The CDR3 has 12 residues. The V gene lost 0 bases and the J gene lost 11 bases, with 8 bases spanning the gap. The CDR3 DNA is TGTGCCAGCAGTTACTCGGGGACAAAGCAGTTCTTC. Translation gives CASSYSGTKQFF.

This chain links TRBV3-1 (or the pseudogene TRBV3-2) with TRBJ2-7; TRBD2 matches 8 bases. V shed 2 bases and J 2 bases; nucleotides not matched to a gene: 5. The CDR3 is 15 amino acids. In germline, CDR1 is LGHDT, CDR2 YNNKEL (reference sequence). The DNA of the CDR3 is TGTGCCAGCAGCCAAAACGGGGGGGACCCCTACGAGCAGTACTTC. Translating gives CASSQNGGDPYEQYF.

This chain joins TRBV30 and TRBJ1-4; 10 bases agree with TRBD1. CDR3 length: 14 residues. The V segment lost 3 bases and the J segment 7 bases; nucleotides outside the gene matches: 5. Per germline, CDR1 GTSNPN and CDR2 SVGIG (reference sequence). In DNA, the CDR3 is TGTGCCTGGAGCACCGGGACAGGGGTTGAAAAACTGTTTTTT. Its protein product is CAWSTGTGVEKLFF.

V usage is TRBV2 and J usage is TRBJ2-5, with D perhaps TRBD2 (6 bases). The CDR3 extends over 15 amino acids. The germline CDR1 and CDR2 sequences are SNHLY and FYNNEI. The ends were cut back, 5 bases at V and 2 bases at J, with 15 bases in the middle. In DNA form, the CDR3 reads TGTGCCAGCAGTCGCGGGACCTTAACTCAAGAGACCCAGTACTTC. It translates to CASSRGTLTQETQYF.

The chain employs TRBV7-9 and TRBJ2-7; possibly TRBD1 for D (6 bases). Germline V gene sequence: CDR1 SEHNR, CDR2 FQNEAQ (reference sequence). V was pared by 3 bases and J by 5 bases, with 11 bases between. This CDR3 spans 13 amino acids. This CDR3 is CASSLTGPNEQYF. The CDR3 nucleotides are TGTGCCAGCAGCTTGACAGGTCCCAACGAGCAGTACTTC.

CDR3 DNA: TGTGCCAGCAGCTCCCCGGACAGGGGGCTGGCTGGGGCCAACGTCCTGACTTTC. This encodes CASSSPDRGLAGANVLTF. This sequence joins TRBV7-9 and TRBJ2-6, with 11 bases matching TRBD1. This CDR3 is 18 amino acids long. Trimming at V came to 4 bases and at J to 2 bases, leaving 7 bases not matched to a gene. Germline loops: CDR1 SEHNR, CDR2 FQNEAQ (reference sequence).

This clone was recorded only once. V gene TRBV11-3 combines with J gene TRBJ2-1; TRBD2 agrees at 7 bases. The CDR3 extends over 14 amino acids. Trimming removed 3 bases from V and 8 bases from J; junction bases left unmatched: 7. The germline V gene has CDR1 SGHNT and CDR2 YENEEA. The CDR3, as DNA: TGTGCCAGCAGCTTCCCTCGGCGGGAGCATGAGCAGTTCTTC. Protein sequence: CASSFPRREHEQFF.

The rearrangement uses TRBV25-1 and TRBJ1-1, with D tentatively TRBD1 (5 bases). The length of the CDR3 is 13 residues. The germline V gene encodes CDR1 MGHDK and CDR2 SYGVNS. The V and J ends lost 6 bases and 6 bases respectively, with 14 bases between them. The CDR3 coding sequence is TGTGCCAGCAGAGGCCCGGGGGTCGCTGAAGCTTTCTTT. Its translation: CASRGPGVAEAFF.

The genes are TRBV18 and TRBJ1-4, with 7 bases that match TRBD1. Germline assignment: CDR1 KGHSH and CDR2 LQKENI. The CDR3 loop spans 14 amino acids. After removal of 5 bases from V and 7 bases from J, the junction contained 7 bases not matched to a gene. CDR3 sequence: CASSSDRAGEKLFF. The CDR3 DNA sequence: TGTGCCAGCTCATCTGACAGGGCTGGTGAAAAACTGTTTTTT.